The entry below gives a single T cell receptor (beta chain) sequence along with its context. Its antigen remains unknown. The sample is drawn from a study of CD8 T cells in ankylosing spondylitis. Findings of the study overall: Earlier authors reported some of these motif variants in reactive arthritis synovial fluid and blood. The authors reported significant enrichment of disease-linked clones in matched ankylosing spondylitis synovial fluid. What appeared characteristic of ankylosing spondylitis blood was a TCR beta motif of 7 or 8 highly homologous variants.

TCRdb reprocessed the 5' RACE reads with MiXCR, giving one entry per CDR3 protein. Here the sample spans around 450,000 distinct CDR3 sequences, 26% being singletons. Germline V gene data show CDR1 as SGHTA and CDR2 as FQGNSA. Germline trimming cut 0 bases from V and 10 bases from J; bases unmatched to any gene: 8. The CDR3 contains 15 residues. The rearrangement uses TRBV7-2 and TRBJ2-4; 8 bases map to TRBD1. This TCR was recovered from a male donor with ankylosing spondylitis. The sample was blood, either unsorted or a sorted T cell fraction (not recorded which). CDR3: CASSLASGGGRIQYF. CDR3 DNA: TGTGCCAGCAGCTTAGCCTCAGGGGGCGGTCGGATTCAGTACTTC.